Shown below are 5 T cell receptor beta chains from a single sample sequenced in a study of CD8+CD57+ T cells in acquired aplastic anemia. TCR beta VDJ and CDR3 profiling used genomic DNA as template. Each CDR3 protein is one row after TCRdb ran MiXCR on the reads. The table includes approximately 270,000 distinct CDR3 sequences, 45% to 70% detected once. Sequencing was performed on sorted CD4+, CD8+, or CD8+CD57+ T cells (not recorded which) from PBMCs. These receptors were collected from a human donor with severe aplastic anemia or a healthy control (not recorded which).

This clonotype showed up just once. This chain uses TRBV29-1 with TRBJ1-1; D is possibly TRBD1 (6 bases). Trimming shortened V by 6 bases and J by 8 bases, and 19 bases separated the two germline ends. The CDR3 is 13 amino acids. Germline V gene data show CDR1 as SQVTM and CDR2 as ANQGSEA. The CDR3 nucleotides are TGCAGCGTGCCGGGACATGAGGTGTCCGAAGCTTTCTTT. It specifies CSVPGHEVSEAFF.

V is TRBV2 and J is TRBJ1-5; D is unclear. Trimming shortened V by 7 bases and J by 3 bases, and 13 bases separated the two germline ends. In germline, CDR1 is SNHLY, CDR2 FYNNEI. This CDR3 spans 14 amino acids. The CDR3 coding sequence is TGTGCCAGCAAGGGCCTGACACTCAATCAGCCCCAGCATTTT. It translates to CASKGLTLNQPQHF.

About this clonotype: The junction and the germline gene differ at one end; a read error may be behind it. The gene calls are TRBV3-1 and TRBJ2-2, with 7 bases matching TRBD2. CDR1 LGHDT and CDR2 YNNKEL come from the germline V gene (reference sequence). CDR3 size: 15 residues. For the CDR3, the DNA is TGTGCCAGCAGAGGGAGGGGTCGATACACCGGAGAGCTGTTTTTT. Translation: CASRGRGRYTGELFF.

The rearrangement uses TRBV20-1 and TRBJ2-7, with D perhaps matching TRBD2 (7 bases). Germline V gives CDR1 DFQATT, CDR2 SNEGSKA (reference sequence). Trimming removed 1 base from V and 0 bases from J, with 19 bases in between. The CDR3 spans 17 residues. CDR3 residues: CSARARRAGASSYEQYF. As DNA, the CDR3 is TGCAGTGCTAGAGCGCGACGTGCGGGGGCCTCCTCCTACGAGCAGTACTTC.

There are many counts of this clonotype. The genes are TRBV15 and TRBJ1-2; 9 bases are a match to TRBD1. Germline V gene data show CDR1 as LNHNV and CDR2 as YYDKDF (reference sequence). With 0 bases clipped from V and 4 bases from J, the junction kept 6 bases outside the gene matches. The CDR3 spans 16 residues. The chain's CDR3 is CATSRDRPGQGYGYTF. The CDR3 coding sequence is TGTGCCACCAGCAGAGATCGCCCGGGACAGGGCTATGGCTACACCTTC. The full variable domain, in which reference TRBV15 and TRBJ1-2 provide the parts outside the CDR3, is DAMVIQNPRYQVTQFGKPVTLSCSQTLNHNVMYWYQQKSSQAPKLLFHYYDKDFNNEADTPDNFQSRRPNTSFCFLDIRSPGLGDTAMYLCATSRDRPGQGYGYTFGSGTRLTVV.